This entry lists 5 T cell receptor beta chains sequenced from one sample in a study of long-term antiretroviral therapy in people with HIV. An immunoSEQ assay, version v3.0, was performed at survey level. Data came from immunoSEQ multiplex PCR; TCRdb stores just in-frame clones and leaves some out. The data hold over 30,000 clones, with under 85% observed a single time. The sample consisted of unsorted PBMCs, taken 1 year after starting antiretroviral therapy. These receptors were taken from a man in his late teens or twenties with HIV.

The chain couples TRBV15 to TRBJ1-1, with D unresolved. The CDR3 is made up of 14 amino acids. Germline V lookup: CDR1 LNHNV, CDR2 YYDKDF (reference sequence). The ends were cut back, 0 bases at V and 2 bases at J, with 7 bases in the middle. In nucleotides, the CDR3 is TGTGCCACCAGCAGAGAAAATTCCAACACTGAAGCTTTCTTT. Its translation is CATSRENSNTEAFF. The variable domain in full, completed from reference TRBV15 and TRBJ1-1, reads DAMVIQNPRYQVTQFGKPVTLSCSQTLNHNVMYWYQQKSSQAPKLLFHYYDKDFNNEADTPDNFQSRRPNTSFCFLDIRSPGLGDTAMYLCATSRENSNTEAFFGQGTRLTVV.

The V gene is TRBV5-6, the J gene TRBJ2-7; 8 bases line up with TRBD2. V dropped 3 bases and J dropped 2; count of bases not matched to a gene: 13. CDR1 SGHDT and CDR2 YYEEEE come from the germline V gene. The CDR3 is made up of 17 amino acids. The CDR3 DNA reads as TGTGCCAGCAGCTCCGAATTTACCGGGACTAGTCCCTACGAGCAGTACTTC. As protein: CASSSEFTGTSPYEQYF.

The gene calls are TRBV18 and TRBJ1-1; TRBD1 matches at 7 bases. V was pared by 2 bases and J by 4 bases, with 4 bases of the junction left unmatched. The CDR3 has 14 residues. CDR1 is KGHSH, CDR2 LQKENI, per germline. The DNA of the CDR3 is TGTGCCAGCTCACCATTTTCAGGGGGCACTGAAGCTTTCTTT. It codes for CASSPFSGGTEAFF.

This clone is a singleton in its sample. The rearrangement uses TRBV2 and TRBJ2-1; 7 bases match TRBD2. With V trimmed by 1 base and J by 7 bases, 10 bases remained unmatched. The CDR3 is made up of 16 amino acids. Germline V gene data show CDR1 as SNHLY and CDR2 as FYNNEI. CDR3 amino acids: CASSEEWDYLRNEQFF. The CDR3 region has the DNA TGTGCCAGCAGTGAAGAATGGGACTATTTGCGGAATGAGCAGTTCTTC.

J is TRBJ2-2 and V is TRBV6-1, with 10 bases that match TRBD1. V lost 3 bases, J lost 7 bases, and 14 bases stayed unmatched. Germline CDR1 MNHNS, CDR2 SASEGT. This CDR3 is 18 amino acids long. This chain's CDR3 is CASSETSGTGEGGGELFF. CDR3 DNA: TGTGCCAGCAGTGAGACATCCGGGACAGGGGAAGGTGGCGGGGAGCTGTTTTTT.